The 19 T cell receptor beta chains in this list originate from one sample, sequenced in a study of beta chain features in type 1 diabetes. Their antigens remain unidentified. Findings and limits, study-wide: When Type 1 diabetes patients were examined, their TCRB CDR3s proved moderately but significantly shorter in all four CD4+ subsets.

The entirety of the isolated RNA underwent reverse transcription, so expressed TCRB transcripts were sequenced. TCRdb's copy holds only in-frame clones and misses some; the assay was immunoSEQ multiplex PCR. The repertoire holds a few hundred thousand clones, 13% seen once, with 0.015% in the top ten. The sequenced material came from naive CD4+ T cells from blood. The receptor source for this set is a woman younger than 30 with type 1 diabetes.

A few counts support this clone. This sample also contains other DNA sequences that code for the same CDR3. V gene TRBV30 combines with J gene TRBJ2-5; D is unclear. Looked up from germline, CDR1 is GTSNPN and CDR2 is SVGIG (reference sequence). The CDR3 runs 13 residues. V gave up 0 bases and J gave up 2 bases, with 7 bases separating them. The CDR3 spells CAWSVNSQETQYF. The DNA of the CDR3 is TGTGCCTGGAGTGTAAACAGTCAAGAGACCCAGTACTTC.

As to this clone: The junction departs from germline at one end; a sequencing error may be responsible. The chain is built from TRBV6-6 and TRBJ1-2; D may be TRBD1 (6 bases). The CDR3 consists of 14 residues. Germline lookup yields CDR1 MNHNY and CDR2 SVGAGI (reference sequence). The CDR3 here is CASRRTDTNYGYIF. The DNA of the CDR3 is TGTGCCAGCAGAAGGACAGACACTAACTATGGCTACATCTTC.

CDR3 sequence: CASYKDYSTTDTQYF. Written as DNA, the CDR3 is TGCGCCAGCTACAAAGACTACTCGACCACAGATACGCAGTATTTT. The chain has TRBV10-2 and TRBJ2-3; possibly TRBD2 for D (5 bases). This CDR3 comprises 15 residues. Trimming pared 8 bases from V and 2 bases from J, leaving 17 bases between. Looked up from germline, CDR1 is WSHSY and CDR2 is SAAADI.

This sequence joins TRBV7-6 and TRBJ2-1; 10 bases align to TRBD2. Looked up from germline, CDR1 is SGHVS and CDR2 is FNYEAQ. This CDR3 region has 15 residues. V trimming: 8 bases; J trimming: 4 bases; junction bases outside the gene matches: 8. The CDR3 DNA follows: TGTGCCAGCCTTAGCGGGAGGAGTAGTTACAATGAGCAGTTCTTC. Translation gives CASLSGRSSYNEQFF.

This clone showed up just a few times. The chain couples TRBV11-2 to TRBJ2-7, with 8 bases matching TRBD1. After removal of 4 bases from V and 3 bases from J, the junction contained 8 bases not matched to a gene. The CDR3 is 15 residues long. Germline assignment: CDR1 SGHAT and CDR2 FQNNGV. The CDR3 DNA reads TGTGCCAGCAGCTCCCACCACAGGGGGAACTACGAGCAGTACTTC. It yields the protein CASSSHHRGNYEQYF.

This sequence joins TRBV19 and TRBJ2-1; TRBD1 matches at 9 bases. With V trimmed by 6 bases and J by 8 bases, 11 bases remained unmatched. CDR3 length: 15 amino acids. Germline lookup yields CDR1 LNHDA and CDR2 SQIVND (reference sequence). DNA for the CDR3: TGTGCCAGTAGCCCCCTAGGGACAGGGATCGATGAGCAGTTCTTC. Its translation: CASSPLGTGIDEQFF.

This sequence joins TRBV4-2 and TRBJ2-1; 9 bases fit TRBD1. The CDR3 extends over 16 amino acids. Germline V CDR1 and CDR2: LGHNA, YNFKEQ. The J segment lost 5 bases and the V segment lost 4 bases, leaving 9 bases of the junction unmatched. DNA of the CDR3: TGTGCCAGCAGCCCACGACCGGGACAGGGCGACAATGAGCAGTTCTTC. Amino acid sequence: CASSPRPGQGDNEQFF.

In this sample, this clone turned up a few times. The gene calls are TRBV7-9 and TRBJ1-2, with D uncertain. The CDR3 contains 14 residues. The germline CDR1 and CDR2 sequences are SEHNR and FQNEAQ (reference sequence). Trimming cost V 5 bases and J 4 bases, with 14 bases left between them. The chain's CDR3 is CASSTNDGTYGYTF. CDR3 coding DNA: TGTGCCAGCAGCACTAACGACGGAACCTATGGCTACACCTTC.

This sequence joins TRBV5-1 and TRBJ2-1, with 9 bases lining up with TRBD2. From germline, CDR1 is SGHRS and CDR2 YFSETQ. V shed 2 bases and J 8 bases; nucleotides not matched to a gene: 8. This CDR3 has 15 amino acids. The CDR3 bases are TGCGCCAGCAGCTTTGCGGGAGGGCCTCTGGATGAGCAGTTCTTC. The encoded protein is CASSFAGGPLDEQFF. Variable domain in full (rest from reference TRBV5-1 and TRBJ2-1): KAGVTQTPRYLIKTRGQQVTLSCSPISGHRSVSWYQQTPGQGLQFLFEYFSETQRNKGNFPGRFSGRQFSNSRSEMNVSTLELGDSALYLCASSFAGGPLDEQFFGPGTRLTVL.

This clone was seen a handful of times. In nucleotides, the CDR3 is TGTGCCAGCAGGCCCCAAGCGGGAGGTTGGTACAATGAGCAGTTCTTC. This translates into CASRPQAGGWYNEQFF. V is TRBV27 and J is TRBJ2-1; 9 positions match TRBD2. Germline V lookup: CDR1 MNHEY, CDR2 SMNVEV (reference sequence). With V trimmed by 6 bases and J by 4 bases, 10 bases remained unmatched. CDR3 length: 16 residues.

This chain joins TRBV5-1 and TRBJ2-3, with TRBD2 matching over 8 bases. CDR1 is SGHRS, CDR2 YFSETQ, per germline. CDR3 length equals 14 residues. The V segment lost 6 bases and the J segment 6 bases; nucleotides outside the gene matches: 9. The CDR3 protein is CASNPGGALDTQYF. The DNA for the CDR3 is TGCGCCAGCAACCCCGGGGGGGCGCTGGATACGCAGTATTTT.

The chain carries TRBV5-6 and TRBJ2-1; 12 bases are shared with TRBD2. CDR1 is SGHDT, CDR2 YYEEEE, per germline. V gave up 4 bases and J gave up 0 bases; unmatched junction bases: 2. This CDR3 has 16 amino acids. Here the CDR3 reads CASSETSGSSYNEQFF. CDR3 DNA sequence: TGTGCCAGCAGCGAGACTAGCGGGAGCTCCTACAATGAGCAGTTCTTC.

The chain links TRBV27 to TRBJ2-5, with TRBD1 matching 7 bases. J was trimmed by 1 base and V by 8 bases; bases with no gene match: 7. In germline, CDR1 is MNHEY, CDR2 SMNVEV (reference sequence). This CDR3 has 14 amino acids. The CDR3 DNA sequence: TGTGCCAGCTCAGGACAGGTCGGCCAAGAGACCCAGTACTTC. Amino acids: CASSGQVGQETQYF.

This clone was counted a few times. V gene TRBV29-1 combines with J gene TRBJ2-1, with TRBD1 matching over 7 bases. The CDR3 sequence is 13 residues long. With 6 bases clipped from V and 10 bases from J, the junction kept 12 bases outside the gene matches. Germline loops: CDR1 SQVTM, CDR2 ANQGSEA. The CDR3 region has the DNA TGCAGCGTCGCTCCAACACCGGGACAGGAGCAGTTCTTC. Translation: CSVAPTPGQEQFF.

This clone has more than one count but fewer than ten. The V call is TRBV30, the J call TRBJ2-3; the D gene is possibly TRBD2 (5 bases). The CDR3 is 15 residues long. Germline V gene sequence: CDR1 GTSNPN, CDR2 SVGIG (reference sequence). The V end lost 0 bases, the J end lost 6 bases, and 16 bases lay between the germline ends. The CDR3, as DNA: TGTGCCTGGAGTGTATCATGGGGAGATCGGGATACGCAGTATTTT. Encoded protein: CAWSVSWGDRDTQYF.

For this clone: This specimen includes other DNA sequences encoding the same CDR3. The gene calls are TRBV5-1 and TRBJ2-5, with a tentative D call TRBD2 (6 bases). Trimming stripped 0 bases from V and 5 bases from J, with 11 bases between. Germline CDR1 and CDR2: SGHRS and YFSETQ. The CDR3 runs 14 residues. The DNA for the CDR3 is TGCGCCAGCAGCTTGGGGGGTAGCGGCGAGACCCAGTACTTC. Its translation: CASSLGGSGETQYF.

A few counts support this clone. This chain joins TRBV7-2 and TRBJ1-1, with D possibly TRBD1 on 5 matching bases. The CDR3 runs to 13 residues. V was trimmed by 4 bases and J by 4 bases, leaving 10 bases between them. Per the germline V gene, CDR1 is SGHTA and CDR2 is FQGNSA. The CDR3: CASSSQEGTEAFF. Written as DNA, the CDR3 is TGTGCCAGCAGCTCACAGGAGGGCACTGAAGCTTTCTTT.

As to this clone: Other nucleotide sequences from this sample produce the same CDR3. V usage is TRBV18 and J usage is TRBJ2-5; D is undetermined. Trimming cost V 3 bases and J 2 bases, with 4 bases left between them. This CDR3 spans 12 amino acids. Germline lookup yields CDR1 KGHSH and CDR2 LQKENI. CDR3 region: CASSPYQETQYF. CDR3 DNA sequence: TGTGCCAGCTCACCTTATCAAGAGACCCAGTACTTC. The full variable domain, its missing parts supplied by reference TRBV18 and TRBJ2-5, is NAGVMQNPRHLVRRRGQEARLRCSPMKGHSHVYWYRQLPEEGLKFMVYLQKENIIDESGMPKERFSAEFPKEGPSILRIQQVVRGDSAAYFCASSPYQETQYFGPGTRLLVL.

In its sample, this clone was seen a few times. This chain uses TRBV12-5 with TRBJ2-1; tentative D call: TRBD1 (6 bases). The CDR3 is 11 amino acids. Trimming left V 6 bases short and J 12 bases short, with 12 bases between. Germline CDR1 LGHNT, CDR2 FRNRAP. The CDR3 DNA sequence: TGTGCTAGTGGACAGGGTTCCAGGCAGTTCTTC. Its protein is CASGQGSRQFF.